The text below deals with one TCR beta chain. In the original analysis: Amplification from reference gene primers served as the basis for estimated nucleated cell counts. Using immunoSEQ multiplex PCR, the repertoire was profiled, and TCRdb retains in-frame clones only, with some absent. That table is the source of V, J and clone size, and D and trimming were worked out from the DNA. The data show some 30,000 clones, roughly 87% seen once. These data are taken from a study of blood T cell repertoires in COVID-19. Study context: Material from acute and convalescent COVID-19 was sourced from the United States, Italy and Spain. T cells, B-cell-depleted T cells, or PBMCs supplied cDNA or gDNA.

This CDR3 is built from 14 residues. Per germline, CDR1 MNHEY and CDR2 SVGAGI. Trimming stripped 7 bases from V and 5 bases from J, with 17 bases between. Source material: peripheral blood. This sequence joins TRBV6-5 and TRBJ1-2; possible D gene TRBD1, 6 bases. This sequence originates from a man between 70 and 80 years old with active or convalescent COVID-19. CDR3 region: CASTTQGRWYGYTF. As DNA, the CDR3 is TGTGCCAGCACCACTCAGGGGAGATGGTATGGCTACACCTTC.